Listed below are T cell receptor beta chains from one sample, sequenced in a study of beta chain features in type 1 diabetes. Here immunoSEQ multiplex PCR was the method, and the copy in TCRdb shows in-frame clones only, minus some. The table has about 710,000 clones, over 13% seen once. The sample consisted of naive CD4+ T cells from blood. The receptors were sampled from a man between 18 and 35 years old with type 1 diabetes. The CDR3 runs from the conserved cysteine through the conserved F or W. The order of the fields is clone size, V gene, J gene, CDR3 protein. Rows may omit the clone size; those that give it use once, few, many or a size class.

size: few; V: TRBV5-1; J: TRBJ2-1; CDR3: CASSATRQEQFF
size: .; V: TRBV11-2; J: TRBJ1-6; CDR3: CASSLQGSTLHF
size: .; V: TRBV18; J: TRBJ1-5; CDR3: CASSPGQGDWPQHF
size: .; V: TRBV30; J: TRBJ2-1; CDR3: CAWAPRSYNEQFF
size: few; V: TRBV7-9; J: TRBJ2-6; CDR3: CASSSTDGANVLTF
size: .; V: TRBV13; J: TRBJ2-5; CDR3: CASSAPGETQYF
size: few; V: TRBV7-9; J: TRBJ2-5; CDR3: CASSLVYGGETQYF
size: few; V: TRBV6-4; J: TRBJ2-1; CDR3: CASSDSTVQTQFF
size: .; V: TRBV30; J: TRBJ2-7; CDR3: CAWSVRTGGPTKQYF
size: few; V: TRBV20-1; J: TRBJ1-1; CDR3: CSARRIREAFF
size: .; V: TRBV19; J: TRBJ1-5; CDR3: CASSMKSNQPQHF
size: .; V: TRBV10-3; J: TRBJ1-1; CDR3: CAIKARDDTEAFF
size: .; V: TRBV2; J: TRBJ2-7; CDR3: CASSLTSGRTYEQYF
size: .; V: TRBV9; J: TRBJ2-7; CDR3: CASSVGLAGSYEQYF
size: .; V: TRBV18; J: TRBJ2-2; CDR3: CASSPGTANTGELFF
size: few; V: TRBV19; J: TRBJ1-2; CDR3: CASRAGTGMAYGYTF
size: few; V: TRBV5-1; J: TRBJ2-3; CDR3: CASSFGGGLTDTQYF
size: few; V: TRBV2; J: TRBJ2-6; CDR3: CASRSGQGANVLTF
size: few; V: TRBV10-3; J: TRBJ2-7; CDR3: CAISTDLLSSYEQYF
size: .; V: TRBV21-1; J: TRBJ2-1; CDR3: CASSSGDEQFF
size: few; V: TRBV27; J: TRBJ1-2; CDR3: CASSPPDRRYGYTF
size: few; V: TRBV28; J: TRBJ2-7; CDR3: CASGTVTYEQYF